The clone carrying this T cell receptor (beta chain) was seen a handful of times. These data originate in a study of identical twins. MiXCR was run by TCRdb on the 5' RACE reads, yielding one entry per CDR3 protein. The sample holds around 690,000 distinct CDR3 sequences; approximately 21% are singletons and the top ten take around 4.4%. The trim removed 7 bases at V and 6 bases at J, leaving 15 bases unmatched. Germline V gene lookup returns CDR1 ENHRY and CDR2 SYGVKD. The CDR3 consists of 15 residues. These same records also appear under a second study, on T cells expressing NK-cell markers. That source adds: Among a few donors, these clonotypes also ranked first in the CD3+CD56-NKG2C+ fraction.

This receptor was taken from a woman aged 18-30 years in good health. What was sequenced was PBMCs. The chain links TRBV10-3 to TRBJ2-7; 7 positions agree with TRBD2. CDR3 in amino acids: CAITETRKAGVEQYF. DNA of the CDR3: TGTGCCATCACGGAGACAAGGAAGGCGGGAGTCGAGCAGTACTTC.